This passage covers 28 T cell receptor beta chains from one sample sequenced in a study of long-term antiretroviral therapy in people with HIV. immunoSEQ v3.0 was run at survey level. This table comes from immunoSEQ multiplex PCR, and its TCRdb copy is limited to in-frame clones, with some not included. The sample has approximately 30,000 clones; roughly 80% are singletons. The source material was unsorted PBMCs, sampled 0.8 years before starting antiretroviral therapy. The origin of the receptors is a young man with HIV.

The V gene is TRBV28, the J gene TRBJ1-2; 7 nucleotides match TRBD1. The CDR3 has 13 residues. V shed 4 bases and J 2 bases; nucleotides not matched to a gene: 1. Germline CDR1 reads MDHEN; CDR2 reads SYDVKM. CDR3 loop: CASSSTGNYGYTF. The DNA for the CDR3 is TGTGCCAGCAGTTCGACAGGGAACTATGGCTACACCTTC.

The chain couples TRBV19 to TRBJ2-7; 7 nucleotides agree with TRBD1. CDR1 LNHDA and CDR2 SQIVND come from the germline V gene (reference sequence). V lost 4 bases, J lost 2 bases, and 2 bases stayed unmatched. The CDR3 is 13 amino acids. The CDR3 DNA sequence: TGTGCCAGTAGTAGTCAGGGGGCCTACGAGCAGTACTTC. It encodes CASSSQGAYEQYF.

The table lists this clone with a few counts. The chain links TRBV6-1 to TRBJ1-2, with 7 bases identical to TRBD1. The junction had 6 bases not matched to a gene; V was cut back by 4 bases and J by 4 bases. CDR1 and CDR2 (germline): MNHNS, SASEGT. This CDR3 has 14 amino acids. The DNA for the CDR3 is TGTGCCAGCAGTGTTGAGGCAGGGGGCTATGGCTACACCTTC. This encodes CASSVEAGGYGYTF.

This clone was observed a single time. The chain carries TRBV6-5 and TRBJ1-1; unclear D gene. Germline V gene lookup returns CDR1 MNHEY and CDR2 SVGAGI. Trimming removed 5 bases from V and 4 bases from J, with 17 bases in between. The CDR3 consists of 15 residues. CDR3 nucleotides: TGTGCCAGCAGTCACCCCGCCGGCCGCAGCACTGAAGCTTTCTTT. Its translation: CASSHPAGRSTEAFF.

This clone was seen only once. The chain joins TRBV30 to TRBJ2-3, with D tentatively TRBD2 (6 bases). Germline lookup yields CDR1 GTSNPN and CDR2 SVGIG (reference sequence). Between the trimmed V and J ends, which lost 5 bases and 0 bases, there was a span of 15 bases. This CDR3 region has 15 residues. DNA of the CDR3: TGTGCCTGGGGCGGAGGGAGTGCTAGCACAGATACGCAGTATTTT. It encodes CAWGGGSASTDTQYF.

This clone has only one observation. This chain uses TRBV5-6 with TRBJ1-3, with 9 bases that match TRBD1. The CDR3 contains 14 residues. Trimming cost V 4 bases and J 2 bases; bases outside gene matches: 1. Germline V gene lookup returns CDR1 SGHDT and CDR2 YYEEEE. The CDR3 DNA reads as TGTGCCAGCAGCCGACAGGGGGCTGGAAACACCATATATTTT. Translation gives CASSRQGAGNTIYF.

The chain recombines TRBV7-2 with TRBJ2-5; 9 bases align to TRBD1. The CDR3 consists of 16 residues. V was pared by 5 bases and J by 5 bases, with 12 bases of the junction left unmatched. In germline, CDR1 is SGHTA, CDR2 FQGNSA. CDR3 amino acids: CASSLSRDRVVETQYF. DNA for the CDR3: TGTGCCAGCAGCCTTAGCCGGGACAGGGTGGTGGAGACCCAGTACTTC.

The J gene is TRBJ2-3, the V gene TRBV5-4, with D perhaps TRBD1 (5 bases). Germline V CDR1 and CDR2: SGHNT, YYREEE (reference sequence). The CDR3 runs 15 residues. V lost 0 bases, J lost 2 bases, and 10 bases lay in between. The CDR3 spells CASSLGAGITDTQYF. CDR3 DNA: TGTGCCAGCAGCTTGGGGGCAGGGATCACAGATACGCAGTATTTT. The full variable domain, rest sourced from reference TRBV5-4 and TRBJ2-3, is ETGVTQSPTHLIKTRGQQVTLRCSSQSGHNTVSWYQQALGQGPQFIFQYYREEENGRGNFPPRFSGLQFPNYSSELNVNALELDDSALYLCASSLGAGITDTQYFGPGTRLTVL.

This clone was picked up a small number of times. The gene calls are TRBV28 and TRBJ2-1, with D perhaps matching TRBD1 or TRBD2 (5 bases each). Germline V gene lookup returns CDR1 MDHEN and CDR2 SYDVKM. The CDR3 has 17 amino acids. The V end was cut by 6 bases, the J end by 6 bases, with 24 bases between. In nucleotides, the CDR3 is TGTGCCAGCAGCTTGGAGCTCTATTGGGGGTGGAGCAATGAGCAGTTCTTC. It translates to CASSLELYWGWSNEQFF.

The V and J genes are TRBV7-2 and TRBJ1-5; tentative D call: TRBD1 (5 bases). V was pared by 6 bases and J by 4 bases, with 13 bases between. The CDR3 covers 14 residues. Germline CDR1 and CDR2: SGHTA and FQGNSA. CDR3 region: CASSPYGGNQPQHF. CDR3 sequence (DNA): TGTGCCAGCAGTCCGTACGGGGGTAATCAGCCCCAGCATTTT.

The genes are TRBV18 and TRBJ2-2; tentative D call: TRBD2 (6 bases). The length of the CDR3 is 16 residues. Germline-derived CDR1 and CDR2 are KGHSH and LQKENI. The V and J ends lost 2 bases and 4 bases respectively, with 14 bases between them. The CDR3 coding sequence is TGTGCCAGCTCACCAGGTCTAGCGCGGGGCACCGGGGAGCTGTTTTTT. This sequence encodes CASSPGLARGTGELFF. Drawing the rest from reference TRBV18 and TRBJ2-2, the complete variable domain is NAGVMQNPRHLVRRRGQEARLRCSPMKGHSHVYWYRQLPEEGLKFMVYLQKENIIDESGMPKERFSAEFPKEGPSILRIQQVVRGDSAAYFCASSPGLARGTGELFFGEGSRLTVL.

This clone turned up a few times. The chain recombines TRBV2 with TRBJ1-2; D possibly corresponds to TRBD1 (6 bases). CDR3 length: 13 amino acids. Trimming removed 3 bases at V and 3 bases at J, with 8 bases between. Per the germline V gene, CDR1 is SNHLY and CDR2 is FYNNEI. CDR3 in DNA: TGTGCCAGCAGTGATGGGACATACTATGGCTACACCTTC. It specifies CASSDGTYYGYTF.

The chain couples TRBV6-1 to TRBJ1-2; D ambiguous. CDR3 size: 14 residues. Germline CDR1 is MNHNS and CDR2 is SASEGT. The V end was cut by 1 base, the J end by 4 bases, with 10 bases between. The CDR3 spells CASSEEAAFYGYTF. CDR3 sequence (DNA): TGTGCCAGCAGTGAAGAGGCGGCCTTCTATGGCTACACCTTC.

This sequence joins TRBV14 and TRBJ1-2; D is possibly TRBD1 (5 bases). The CDR3 runs to 13 residues. V was trimmed by 6 bases and J by 8 bases, leaving 16 bases between them. The germline V gene has CDR1 SGHDN and CDR2 FVKESK. The CDR3 bases are TGTGCCAGCAGGGGGGAGATGGCAAGGGGCTACACCTTC. Amino acid sequence: CASRGEMARGYTF.

This chain joins TRBV7-2 and TRBJ2-3, with 7 bases aligning to TRBD2. CDR1 is SGHTA, CDR2 FQGNSA, per germline. Trimming removed 2 bases from V and 1 base from J; junction bases left unmatched: 6. This CDR3 spans 16 amino acids. The CDR3 reads CASSLSILAGTDTQYF. The CDR3 DNA follows: TGTGCCAGCAGCTTATCAATCCTAGCGGGCACAGATACGCAGTATTTT.

The chain joins TRBV9 to TRBJ2-7, with 9 bases that match TRBD1. Germline CDR1 reads SGDLS; CDR2 reads YYNGEE. The CDR3 consists of 15 residues. The trim removed 3 bases at V and 2 bases at J, leaving 6 bases unmatched. The CDR3 sequence is CASSAGQGYTYEQYF. The DNA for the CDR3 is TGTGCCAGCAGCGCCGGACAGGGGTACACCTACGAGCAGTACTTC. The full variable domain, with the rest looked up from reference TRBV9 and TRBJ2-7, is DSGVTQTPKHLITATGQRVTLRCSPRSGDLSVYWYQQSLDQGLQFLIQYYNGEERAKGNILERFSAQQFPDLHSELNLSSLELGDSALYFCASSAGQGYTYEQYFGPGTRLTVT.

The gene calls are TRBV18 and TRBJ1-1; D is possibly TRBD1 (6 bases). V was shortened by 4 bases and J by 0 bases, with 15 bases between the two germline ends. CDR1 is KGHSH and CDR2 is LQKENI in the germline V gene. The CDR3 covers 16 residues. CDR3 bases: TGTGCCAGCTCACTCCGCCCCCAGGGGTTGAACACTGAAGCTTTCTTT. As protein: CASSLRPQGLNTEAFF.

The chain has TRBV5-4 and TRBJ1-1, with D tentatively TRBD1 (6 bases). The V end lost 4 bases, the J end lost 3 bases, and 19 bases lay between the germline ends. The germline V gene has CDR1 SGHNT and CDR2 YYREEE (reference sequence). The CDR3 loop spans 16 amino acids. The CDR3 coding sequence is TGTGCCAGCAGCCTCAATAACAGGGATCAGTACACTGAAGCTTTCTTT. It encodes CASSLNNRDQYTEAFF.

The genes are TRBV5-1 and TRBJ2-1, with D hard to call. The CDR3 length is 12 residues. Germline-derived CDR1 and CDR2 are SGHRS and YFSETQ. V shed 5 bases and J shed 5 bases, with 8 bases lying between them. The CDR3 loop is CASRIPDNEQFF. The DNA for the CDR3 is TGCGCCAGCAGAATTCCTGACAATGAGCAGTTCTTC. Full variable domain (outside the CDR3, taken from reference TRBV5-1 and TRBJ2-1): KAGVTQTPRYLIKTRGQQVTLSCSPISGHRSVSWYQQTPGQGLQFLFEYFSETQRNKGNFPGRFSGRQFSNSRSEMNVSTLELGDSALYLCASRIPDNEQFFGPGTRLTVL.

The chain uses TRBV18 and TRBJ2-7; D perhaps matches TRBD2 (5 bases). CDR1 is KGHSH and CDR2 is LQKENI in the germline V gene. Trimming stripped 4 bases from V and 1 base from J, with 11 bases between. The CDR3 contains 14 residues. The DNA of the CDR3 is TGTGCCAGCTCACGGGGTGGGGAGTCCTACGAGCAGTACTTC. This sequence encodes CASSRGGESYEQYF. Full variable domain (rest looked up from reference TRBV18 and TRBJ2-7): NAGVMQNPRHLVRRRGQEARLRCSPMKGHSHVYWYRQLPEEGLKFMVYLQKENIIDESGMPKERFSAEFPKEGPSILRIQQVVRGDSAAYFCASSRGGESYEQYFGPGTRLTVT.

The chain recombines TRBV5-5 with TRBJ2-7; weak D call: TRBD1 (5 bases). The V end was cut by 2 bases, the J end by 3 bases, with 6 bases between. This CDR3 comprises 12 residues. Per the germline V gene, CDR1 is SGHKS and CDR2 is YYEKEE (reference sequence). The CDR3 here is CASSLGDYEQYF. The DNA of the CDR3 is TGTGCCAGCAGCTTAGGGGACTACGAGCAGTACTTC.

The genes are TRBV1 and TRBJ2-7; the DNA was not used to check the table's D call, TRBD2. TRBV1 is annotated as a pseudogene. The CDR3 is made up of 13 amino acids. The DNA for the CDR3 is TGCACCAGCAGCCACCCTAGGAGGGACGAGCAGTACTTC. Translating it yields CTSSHPRRDEQYF.

This clone was seen more than once but under ten times. The rearrangement links TRBV28 to TRBJ1-2, with D uncertain. The CDR3 runs to 11 residues. Trimming stripped 3 bases from V and 9 bases from J, with 8 bases between. Germline CDR1 MDHEN, CDR2 SYDVKM. Here the CDR3 reads CASSFMRSYTF. The CDR3, as DNA: TGTGCCAGCAGTTTTATGAGGAGCTACACCTTC.

This clone is a singleton in its sample. The chain combines TRBV29-1 with TRBJ2-6, with 10 bases aligning to TRBD1. The junction had 2 bases not matched to a gene; V was cut back by 4 bases and J by 2 bases. CDR3 length equals 15 residues. Looked up from germline, CDR1 is SQVTM and CDR2 is ANQGSEA. The CDR3 sequence: CSVVDRGAGANVLTF. Written as DNA, the CDR3 is TGCAGCGTTGTGGACAGGGGGGCTGGGGCCAACGTCCTGACTTTC.

The chain carries TRBV7-6 and TRBJ2-2; D gene uncertain. The V end lost 4 bases, the J end lost 5 bases, and 8 bases lay between the germline ends. Per germline, CDR1 SGHVS and CDR2 FNYEAQ. The CDR3 runs to 13 residues. CDR3 sequence: CASSSTQTGELFF. As DNA, the CDR3 is TGTGCCAGCAGCTCCACCCAAACCGGGGAGCTGTTTTTT.

This chain uses TRBV27 with TRBJ1-1; D gene uncertain. The germline V gene has CDR1 MNHEY and CDR2 SMNVEV (reference sequence). The CDR3 is 13 amino acids. V shed 2 bases and J shed 6 bases, with 10 bases lying between them. CDR3 amino acids: CASSLTVSAEAFF. In DNA, the CDR3 is TGTGCCAGCAGTTTAACGGTGAGTGCTGAAGCTTTCTTT.

This chain uses TRBV6-5 with TRBJ2-7; D unresolved. The CDR3 is 15 residues long. The germline V gene has CDR1 MNHEY and CDR2 SVGAGI. V was shortened by 0 bases and J by 4 bases, with 13 bases between the two germline ends. CDR3 DNA: TGTGCCAGCAGTTACTCCGGTGAAAGTGGGTACGAGCAGTACTTC. Protein product: CASSYSGESGYEQYF.

The genes are TRBV27 and TRBJ1-2; 7 bases map to TRBD1. Germline values: CDR1 MNHEY, CDR2 SMNVEV (reference sequence). Unmatched junction bases numbered 12, after V lost 0 bases and J lost 8 bases. The CDR3 covers 16 residues. CDR3 bases: TGTGCCAGCAGTTTATCGTGGCAGGGGGGTTTCGTGGGCTACACCTTC. Its protein product is CASSLSWQGGFVGYTF.